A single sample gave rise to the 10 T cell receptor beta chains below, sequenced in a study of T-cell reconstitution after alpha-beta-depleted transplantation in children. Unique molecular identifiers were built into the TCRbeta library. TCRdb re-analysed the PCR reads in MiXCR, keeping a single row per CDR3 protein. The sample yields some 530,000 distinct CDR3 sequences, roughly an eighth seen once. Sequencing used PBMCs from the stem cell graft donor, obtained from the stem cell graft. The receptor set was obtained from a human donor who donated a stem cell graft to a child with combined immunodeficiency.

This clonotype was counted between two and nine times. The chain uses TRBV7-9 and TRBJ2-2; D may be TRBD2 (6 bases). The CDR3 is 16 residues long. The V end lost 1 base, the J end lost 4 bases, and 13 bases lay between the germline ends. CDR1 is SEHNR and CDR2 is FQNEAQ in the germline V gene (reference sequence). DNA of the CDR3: TGTGCCAGCAGCTTAGATCGACCGCGGGGCACCGGGGAGCTGTTTTTT. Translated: CASSLDRPRGTGELFF.

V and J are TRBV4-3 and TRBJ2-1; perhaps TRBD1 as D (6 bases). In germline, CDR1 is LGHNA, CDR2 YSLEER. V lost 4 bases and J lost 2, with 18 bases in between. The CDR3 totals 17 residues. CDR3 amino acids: CASSLTAGATPYNEQFF. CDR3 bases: TGCGCCAGCAGCCTAACGGCAGGGGCGACCCCCTACAATGAGCAGTTCTTC.

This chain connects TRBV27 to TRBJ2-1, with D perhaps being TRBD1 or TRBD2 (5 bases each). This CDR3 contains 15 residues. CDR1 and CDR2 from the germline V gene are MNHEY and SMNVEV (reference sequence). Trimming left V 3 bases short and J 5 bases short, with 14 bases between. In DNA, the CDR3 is TGTGCCAGCAGTTTTGGGACCAGGTATGACAATGAGCAGTTCTTC. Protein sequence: CASSFGTRYDNEQFF.

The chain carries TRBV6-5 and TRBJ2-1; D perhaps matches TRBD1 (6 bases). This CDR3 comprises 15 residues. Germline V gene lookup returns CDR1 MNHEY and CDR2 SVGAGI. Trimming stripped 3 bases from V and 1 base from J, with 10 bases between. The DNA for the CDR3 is TGTGCCAGCAGTTATCAACAGGGTTCCTACAATGAGCAGTTCTTC. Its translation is CASSYQQGSYNEQFF.

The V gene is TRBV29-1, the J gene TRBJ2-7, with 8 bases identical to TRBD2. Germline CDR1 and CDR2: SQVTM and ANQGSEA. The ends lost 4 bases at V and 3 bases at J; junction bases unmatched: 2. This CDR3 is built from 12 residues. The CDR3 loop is CSVVLAGYEQYF. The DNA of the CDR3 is TGCAGCGTTGTCCTAGCGGGCTACGAGCAGTACTTC.

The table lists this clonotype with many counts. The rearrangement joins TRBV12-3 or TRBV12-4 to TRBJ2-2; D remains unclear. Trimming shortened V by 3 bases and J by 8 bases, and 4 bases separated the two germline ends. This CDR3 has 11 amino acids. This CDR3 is CASSFRGELFF. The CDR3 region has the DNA TGTGCCAGCAGTTTTAGGGGGGAGCTGTTTTTT.

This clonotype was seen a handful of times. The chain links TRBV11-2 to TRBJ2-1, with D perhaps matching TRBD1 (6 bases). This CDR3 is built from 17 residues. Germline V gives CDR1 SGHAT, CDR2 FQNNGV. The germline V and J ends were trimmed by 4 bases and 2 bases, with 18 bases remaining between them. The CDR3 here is CASSSPRTASTYNEQFF. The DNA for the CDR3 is TGTGCCAGCAGCTCACCACGGACAGCGTCTACCTACAATGAGCAGTTCTTC.

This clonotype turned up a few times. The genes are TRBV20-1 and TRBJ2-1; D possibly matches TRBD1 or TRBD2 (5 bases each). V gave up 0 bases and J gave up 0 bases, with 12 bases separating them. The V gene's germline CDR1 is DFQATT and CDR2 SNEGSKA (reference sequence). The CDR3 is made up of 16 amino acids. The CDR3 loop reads CSARDPGPSSYNEQFF. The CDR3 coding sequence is TGCAGTGCTAGAGATCCGGGACCTAGCTCCTACAATGAGCAGTTCTTC.

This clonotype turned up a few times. DNA for the CDR3: TGTGCCAGCTCACCACTGGTTGGCAATCAGCCCCAGCATTTT. Translation: CASSPLVGNQPQHF. V usage is TRBV18 and J usage is TRBJ1-5, with D unresolved. The CDR3 sequence is 14 residues long. V lost 1 base to trimming and J lost 2 bases, with 6 bases between them. In germline, CDR1 is KGHSH, CDR2 LQKENI.

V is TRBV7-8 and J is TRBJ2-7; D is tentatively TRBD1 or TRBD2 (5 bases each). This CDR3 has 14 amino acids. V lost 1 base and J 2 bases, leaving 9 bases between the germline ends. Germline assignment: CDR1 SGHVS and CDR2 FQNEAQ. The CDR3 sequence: CASSLEGSTYEQYF. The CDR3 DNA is TGTGCCAGCAGCTTAGAGGGGAGCACCTACGAGCAGTACTTC.